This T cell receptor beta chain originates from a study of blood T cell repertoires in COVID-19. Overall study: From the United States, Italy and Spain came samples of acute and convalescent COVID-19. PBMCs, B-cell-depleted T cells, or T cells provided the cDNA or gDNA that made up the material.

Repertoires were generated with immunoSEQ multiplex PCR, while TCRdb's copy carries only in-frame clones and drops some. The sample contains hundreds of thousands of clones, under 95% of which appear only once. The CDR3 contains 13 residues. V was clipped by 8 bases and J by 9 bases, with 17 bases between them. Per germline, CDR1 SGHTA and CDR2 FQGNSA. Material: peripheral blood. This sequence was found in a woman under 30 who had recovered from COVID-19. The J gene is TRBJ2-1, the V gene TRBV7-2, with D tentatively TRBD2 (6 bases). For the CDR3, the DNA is TGTGCCAGCGCCTCCGGGGGAGAGGGTGAGCAGTTCTTC. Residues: CASASGGEGEQFF.